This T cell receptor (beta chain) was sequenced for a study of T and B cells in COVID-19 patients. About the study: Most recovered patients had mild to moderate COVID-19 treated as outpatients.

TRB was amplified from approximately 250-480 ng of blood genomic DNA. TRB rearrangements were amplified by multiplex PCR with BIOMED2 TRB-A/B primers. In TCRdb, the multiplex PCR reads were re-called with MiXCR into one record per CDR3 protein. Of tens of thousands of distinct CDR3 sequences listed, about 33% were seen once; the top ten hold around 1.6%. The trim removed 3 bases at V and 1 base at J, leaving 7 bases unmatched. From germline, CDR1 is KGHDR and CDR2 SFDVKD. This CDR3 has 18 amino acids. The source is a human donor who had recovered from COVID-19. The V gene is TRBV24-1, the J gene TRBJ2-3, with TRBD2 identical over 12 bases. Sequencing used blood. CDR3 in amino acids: CATSDPSGGGDGTDTQYF. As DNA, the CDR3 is TGTGCCACCAGTGATCCTAGCGGGGGGGGGGATGGCACAGATACGCAGTATTTT.